The 24 T cell receptor beta chains below were found in one sample sequenced in a study of shared clonotypes between healthy human individuals. Using immunoSEQ multiplex PCR, the repertoire was profiled, and TCRdb retains in-frame clones only, with some absent. The data contain over a million clones, 96% of them singletons. Sequencing used naive CD4+ T cells sorted from blood. The subset here: CD45RA+ positively selected. These TCRs come from a man between 25 and 39 years old in good health.

This rearrangement joins TRBV19 to TRBJ2-6, with D perhaps assigned TRBD1 or TRBD2 (5 bases each). V was clipped by 3 bases and J by 1 base, with 7 bases between them. This CDR3 contains 15 residues. Germline CDR1 and CDR2: LNHDA and SQIVND (reference sequence). CDR3 residues: CASSIWGSGANVLTF. CDR3 nucleotide sequence: TGTGCCAGTAGTATTTGGGGGTCTGGGGCCAACGTCCTGACTTTC. Based on the CDR3 plus reference TRBV19 and TRBJ2-6, the full variable domain is DGGITQSPKYLFRKEGQNVTLSCEQNLNHDAMYWYRQDPGQGLRLIYYSQIVNDFQKGDIAEGYSVSREKKESFPLTVTSAQKNPTAFYLCASSIWGSGANVLTFGAGSRLTVL.

The chain carries TRBV6-5 and TRBJ2-2, with 7 bases identical to TRBD1. J was trimmed by 5 bases and V by 10 bases; bases with no gene match: 13. In germline, CDR1 is MNHEY, CDR2 SVGAGI. The CDR3 has 15 amino acids. CDR3 sequence: CATGGNSQGTGELFF. CDR3 nucleotides: TGTGCCACAGGGGGAAATTCCCAGGGGACCGGGGAGCTGTTTTTT.

The rearrangement links TRBV5-1 to TRBJ2-7; no clear D. The V end lost 2 bases, the J end lost 3 bases, and 9 bases lay between the germline ends. CDR1 SGHRS and CDR2 YFSETQ come from the germline V gene. The CDR3 is 13 residues long. CDR3 DNA: TGCGCCAGCAGCTTAGGGATTATCTACGAGCAGTACTTC. Residues: CASSLGIIYEQYF.

The genes are TRBV28 and TRBJ1-1; TRBD1 matches at 10 bases. CDR1 and CDR2 from the germline V gene are MDHEN and SYDVKM. This CDR3 spans 17 amino acids. V gave up 7 bases and J gave up 3 bases; unmatched junction bases: 14. CDR3 in DNA: TGTGCCAGCATTCGAACCCGGGACAGGGGTCGCGACACTGAAGCTTTCTTT. This encodes CASIRTRDRGRDTEAFF.

The chain joins TRBV13 to TRBJ2-3, with 8 bases aligning to TRBD2. Germline loops: CDR1 PRHDT, CDR2 FYEKMQ (reference sequence). With 1 base clipped from V and 3 bases from J, the junction kept 3 bases outside the gene matches. This CDR3 is 15 amino acids long. The CDR3, as DNA: TGTGCCAGCAGCTTAGCGGGAGGGGTTACAGATACGCAGTATTTT. It codes for CASSLAGGVTDTQYF.

The V gene is TRBV7-2, the J gene TRBJ2-7, with D possibly TRBD2 on 6 matching bases. Trimming took off 0 bases at V and 6 bases at J, with 15 bases between the two ends. Germline CDR1 is SGHTA and CDR2 is FQGNSA. CDR3 size: 15 residues. CDR3 protein: CASSLAGLKVGEQYF. Written as DNA, the CDR3 is TGTGCCAGCAGCTTAGCTGGACTAAAAGTGGGCGAGCAGTACTTC.

This sequence joins TRBV9 and TRBJ1-1; 8 bases map to TRBD1. This CDR3 region has 14 residues. Germline loops: CDR1 SGDLS, CDR2 YYNGEE. Trimming at V came to 4 bases and at J to 5 bases, leaving 7 bases not matched to a gene. In nucleotides, the CDR3 is TGTGCCAGCAGCCTCTCAGGGGGCTGGACTGAAGCTTTCTTT. Encoded protein: CASSLSGGWTEAFF.

The rearrangement uses TRBV11-2 and TRBJ2-7; D possibly uses TRBD1 or TRBD2 (5 bases each). Germline CDR1 SGHAT, CDR2 FQNNGV. The CDR3 has 13 amino acids. Between the trimmed V and J ends, which lost 8 bases and 2 bases, there was a span of 13 bases. This CDR3 is CASSRDPTYEQYF. In DNA, the CDR3 is TGTGCCAGCTCCCGGGACCCTACCTACGAGCAGTACTTC.

The chain combines TRBV30 with TRBJ1-2; D gene ambiguous. Trimming cost V 0 bases and J 2 bases, with 13 bases left between them. This CDR3 is built from 15 residues. Germline-derived CDR1 and CDR2 are GTSNPN and SVGIG (reference sequence). For the CDR3, the DNA is TGTGCCTGGAGTGTGGGTCTCGGGGTGAACTATGGCTACACCTTC. This translates into CAWSVGLGVNYGYTF.

V gene TRBV6-1 combines with J gene TRBJ2-6; D gene ambiguous. The CDR3 covers 15 residues. Per germline, CDR1 MNHNS and CDR2 SASEGT. V was trimmed by 6 bases and J by 0 bases, leaving 9 bases between them. The CDR3 is CASRNRHSGANVLTF. CDR3 sequence (DNA): TGTGCCAGCAGGAACAGACACTCTGGGGCCAACGTCCTGACTTTC.

The rearrangement uses TRBV28 and TRBJ1-2; D not resolved. The CDR3 totals 14 residues. The V and J ends lost 10 bases and 4 bases respectively, with 19 bases between them. The germline CDR1 and CDR2 sequences are MDHEN and SYDVKM. CDR3 DNA: TGTGCCAACTCCCCGGCATCCCTCCCCTATGGCTACACCTTC. Translated, it gives CANSPASLPYGYTF.

This rearrangement joins TRBV7-2 to TRBJ2-7, with D maybe TRBD2 (5 bases). Germline V gene lookup returns CDR1 SGHTA and CDR2 FQGNSA. Trimming pared 5 bases from V and 1 base from J, leaving 18 bases between. CDR3 length: 16 amino acids. This CDR3 reads CASSQAGGLRSYEQYF. Here the CDR3 DNA reads TGTGCCAGCAGCCAGGCGGGCGGGCTTAGATCCTACGAGCAGTACTTC.

The rearrangement links TRBV27 to TRBJ2-6; D may be TRBD1 (6 bases). CDR1 MNHEY and CDR2 SMNVEV come from the germline V gene (reference sequence). V was cut by 6 bases and J by 1 base, with 16 bases left in between. The CDR3 contains 17 residues. The CDR3, as DNA: TGTGCCAGCAGCCCGTACAGGGTAACGTCTGGGGCCAACGTCCTGACTTTC. Encoded protein: CASSPYRVTSGANVLTF.

The chain combines TRBV18 with TRBJ1-4; TRBD1 aligns across 7 bases. J was trimmed by 3 bases and V by 4 bases; bases with no gene match: 5. The CDR3 is made up of 15 amino acids. Germline CDR1 reads KGHSH; CDR2 reads LQKENI. The CDR3 reads CASSRPQGANEKLFF. The DNA of the CDR3 is TGTGCCAGCTCACGACCCCAGGGGGCTAATGAAAAACTGTTTTTT.

The J gene is TRBJ2-7, the V gene TRBV5-1; either TRBD1 or TRBD2 may fit D (5 bases each). The CDR3 has 15 amino acids. Germline V gives CDR1 SGHRS, CDR2 YFSETQ. The V end was cut by 0 bases, the J end by 2 bases, with 12 bases between. CDR3 region: CASSLARGATYEQYF. The CDR3 region has the DNA TGCGCCAGCAGCTTGGCGAGGGGTGCAACCTACGAGCAGTACTTC.

V and J are TRBV2 and TRBJ2-7, with D maybe TRBD2 (6 bases). The CDR3 spans 14 residues. Germline V CDR1 and CDR2: SNHLY, FYNNEI. Trimming removed 2 bases from V and 3 bases from J, with 11 bases in between. CDR3 sequence (DNA): TGTGCCAGCAGTGAACAAGGAGGGTTCTACGAGCAGTACTTC. Protein product: CASSEQGGFYEQYF. Full variable domain (remainder filled in from reference TRBV2 and TRBJ2-7): EPEVTQTPSHQVTQMGQEVILRCVPISNHLYFYWYRQILGQKVEFLVSFYNNEISEKSEIFDDQFSVERPDGSNFTLKIRSTKLEDSAMYFCASSEQGGFYEQYFGPGTRLTVT.

This CDR3 reads CASSLQGRNEQFF. CDR3 sequence (DNA): TGTGCCAGCAGCCTACAGGGACGCAATGAGCAGTTCTTC. The J gene is TRBJ2-1, the V gene TRBV14; maybe TRBD1 (6 bases). The length of the CDR3 is 13 residues. Trimming removed 4 bases at V and 6 bases at J, with 10 bases between. CDR1 is SGHDN and CDR2 is FVKESK in the germline V gene. The complete variable domain, with remaining parts taken from reference TRBV14 and TRBJ2-1, reads EAGVTQFPSHSVIEKGQTVTLRCDPISGHDNLYWYRRVMGKEIKFLLHFVKESKQDESGMPNNRFLAERTGGTYSTLKVQPAELEDSGVYFCASSLQGRNEQFFGPGTRLTVL.

The CDR3 here is CASSQGSGRGTDTQYF. For the CDR3, the DNA is TGCGCCAGCAGCCAAGGTAGCGGCCGAGGGACAGATACGCAGTATTTT. The chain is built from TRBV4-3 and TRBJ2-3; D might be TRBD2 (6 bases). The V end lost 1 base, the J end lost 3 bases, and 14 bases lay between the germline ends. The CDR3 loop spans 16 amino acids. The germline CDR1 and CDR2 sequences are LGHNA and YSLEER.

The chain is built from TRBV9 and TRBJ2-5; a weak D match, TRBD2 (6 bases). Trimming stripped 4 bases from V and 5 bases from J, with 18 bases between. The V gene's germline CDR1 is SGDLS and CDR2 YYNGEE. The CDR3 runs 15 residues. The CDR3 sequence: CASSMEGLRAETQYF. CDR3 nucleotide sequence: TGTGCCAGCAGCATGGAGGGACTGAGGGCCGAGACCCAGTACTTC.

This chain links TRBV18 with TRBJ2-3, with D possibly matching TRBD2 (5 bases). The CDR3 runs 14 residues. V lost 2 bases to trimming and J lost 6 bases, with 12 bases between them. From germline, CDR1 is KGHSH and CDR2 LQKENI. The CDR3 region is CASSPSWTQDTQYF. The CDR3 DNA reads as TGTGCCAGCTCACCATCTTGGACTCAGGATACGCAGTATTTT.

The CDR3 DNA sequence: TGTGCCAGCTCACCCAGGGTAGTCTACGAGCAGTACTTC. Its translation: CASSPRVVYEQYF. V gene TRBV18 combines with J gene TRBJ2-7; a possible D gene is TRBD1 (5 bases). The CDR3 extends over 13 amino acids. The V gene lost 3 bases and the J gene lost 3 bases, with 9 bases spanning the gap. The germline gives CDR1 KGHSH, CDR2 LQKENI.

The genes are TRBV5-1 and TRBJ2-5; no clear D gene. Trimming stripped 0 bases from V and 1 base from J, with 7 bases between. The CDR3 totals 14 residues. In germline, CDR1 is SGHRS, CDR2 YFSETQ. The CDR3 region has the DNA TGCGCCAGCAGCTTGGGGCGGCCCCAAGAGACCCAGTACTTC. It codes for CASSLGRPQETQYF.

The gene calls are TRBV29-1 and TRBJ1-1; possibly TRBD1 for D (6 bases). The germline V and J ends were trimmed by 6 bases and 1 base, with 12 bases remaining between them. Germline V gene lookup returns CDR1 SQVTM and CDR2 ANQGSEA. The CDR3 covers 13 residues. The CDR3 is CSVVPQGNTEAFF. The CDR3 DNA is TGCAGCGTCGTACCACAGGGGAACACTGAAGCTTTCTTT.

The chain employs TRBV6-1 and TRBJ1-5; D uncertain. The ends were cut back, 0 bases at V and 2 bases at J, with 20 bases in the middle. This CDR3 has 19 amino acids. CDR1 is MNHNS, CDR2 SASEGT, per germline. The CDR3, as DNA: TGTGCCAGCAGTGAAGCGGACCAAGACGTCATCTCTGGCAATCAGCCCCAGCATTTT. It is translated as CASSEADQDVISGNQPQHF.